This T cell receptor (beta chain) was identified during a study of a mutant IDH1 vaccine in newly diagnosed glioma. Study-wide background: It was radiotherapy, temozolomide, or both that patients received previously, with most receiving both.

Profiling relied on immunoSEQ multiplex PCR, and the TCRdb table lists in-frame clones only, not all of them. Of tens of thousands of clones listed, 70% to 90% are singletons. Time point of the sample: baseline, week 1 (first vaccination visit). The sample's treatment: pre-vaccination baseline after standard-of-care therapy. Whole-study findings and limits: Of all patients, roughly 93% showed vaccine-induced immune responses.

About this clone: The antigen remains unidentified.

The receptor was isolated from a man in his forties with glioma. The sequences come from PBMCs, collected from a glioma patient treated with radiotherapy, temozolomide or both.

CDR3 sequence (DNA): TGCGCCAGCAGCTCGGGACTTAGAGGCCAGTACTTC. Its translation: CASSSGLRGQYF. The V and J genes are TRBV5-1 and TRBJ2-5, with D maybe TRBD2 (6 bases). The CDR3 has 12 amino acids. The germline V gene has CDR1 SGHRS and CDR2 YFSETQ. Trimming removed 3 bases at V and 10 bases at J, with 13 bases between.